This T cell receptor (beta chain) appears in the sequencing data of a study of blood T cell repertoires in COVID-19. Looking at the study overall: COVID-19 samples, acute and convalescent, were from the United States, Italy and Spain. T cells, B-cell-depleted T cells, or PBMCs provided the cDNA or gDNA that served as material.

The table came from immunoSEQ multiplex PCR; TCRdb's copy has only in-frame clones and leaves some out. The repertoire holds about 250,000 clones, with roughly 85% as singletons. This CDR3 spans 15 amino acids. The germline gives CDR1 MNHNS, CDR2 SASEGT. V was pared by 5 bases and J by 1 base, with 7 bases of the junction left unmatched. Clinical histories supplied by participants themselves formed the basis of cohort assignment. The rearrangement uses TRBV6-1 and TRBJ1-1, with TRBD1 identical over 7 bases. The sequence was collected from a woman aged 50 to 60 with acute COVID-19. Sequenced input: PBMCs or T cells enriched from blood (not recorded which). The CDR3 here is CASSNRQGGNTEAFF. For the CDR3, the DNA is TGTGCCAGCAGTAACCGACAGGGAGGGAACACTGAAGCTTTCTTT.